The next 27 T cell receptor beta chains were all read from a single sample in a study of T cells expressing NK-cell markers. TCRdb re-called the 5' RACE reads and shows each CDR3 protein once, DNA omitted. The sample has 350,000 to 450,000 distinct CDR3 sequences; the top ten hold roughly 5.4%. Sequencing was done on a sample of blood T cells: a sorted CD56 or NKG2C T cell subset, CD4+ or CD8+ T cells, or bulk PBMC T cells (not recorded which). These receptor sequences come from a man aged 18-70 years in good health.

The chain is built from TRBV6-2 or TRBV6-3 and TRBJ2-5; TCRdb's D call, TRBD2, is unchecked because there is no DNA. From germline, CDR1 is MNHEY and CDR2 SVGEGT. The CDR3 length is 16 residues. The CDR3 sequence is CASSLTLAGGQETQYF.

The CDR3 is CSVRTTGSGELFF. This chain uses TRBV29-1 with TRBJ2-2; the TCRdb call, TRBD2, lacks DNA for checking. The CDR3 is 13 residues long. Germline CDR1 is SQVTM and CDR2 is ANQGSEA.

CDR3 sequence: CASSLLTVDSGNTIYF. The chain joins TRBV5-1 to TRBJ1-3. CDR3 length equals 16 residues. Per the germline V gene, CDR1 is SGHRS and CDR2 is YFSETQ.

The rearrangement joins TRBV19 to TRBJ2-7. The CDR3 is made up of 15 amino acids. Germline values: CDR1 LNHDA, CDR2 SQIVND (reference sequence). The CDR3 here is CASGSFLGVTGEQYF.

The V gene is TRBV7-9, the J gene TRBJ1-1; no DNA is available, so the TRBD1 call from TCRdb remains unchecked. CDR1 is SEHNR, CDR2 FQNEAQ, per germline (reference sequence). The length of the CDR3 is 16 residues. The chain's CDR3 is CASSSSRGQGNTEAFF.

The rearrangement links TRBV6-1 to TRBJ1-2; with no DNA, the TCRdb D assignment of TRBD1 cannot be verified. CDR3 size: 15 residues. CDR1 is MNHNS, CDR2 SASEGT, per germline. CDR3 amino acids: CASSDFTGPNYGYTF.

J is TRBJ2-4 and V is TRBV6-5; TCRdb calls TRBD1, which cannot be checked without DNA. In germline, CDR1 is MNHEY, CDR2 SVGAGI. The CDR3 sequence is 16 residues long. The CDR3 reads CASSYHGTGLVDIQYF.

Here the CDR3 reads CASSRSMASHEQYF. V and J are TRBV7-9 and TRBJ2-7. This CDR3 region has 14 residues. Germline CDR1 reads SEHNR; CDR2 reads FQNEAQ (reference sequence).

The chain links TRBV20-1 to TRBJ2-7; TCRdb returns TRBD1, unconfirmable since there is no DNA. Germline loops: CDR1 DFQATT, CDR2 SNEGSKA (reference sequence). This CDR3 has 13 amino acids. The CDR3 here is CSAEWGSSYEQYF.

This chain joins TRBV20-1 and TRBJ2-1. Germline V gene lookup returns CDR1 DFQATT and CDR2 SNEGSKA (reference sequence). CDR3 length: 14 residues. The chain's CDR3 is CSAAKIVGWNEQFF.

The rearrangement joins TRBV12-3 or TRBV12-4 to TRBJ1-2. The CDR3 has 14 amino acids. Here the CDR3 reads CASSWRGGNYGYTF.

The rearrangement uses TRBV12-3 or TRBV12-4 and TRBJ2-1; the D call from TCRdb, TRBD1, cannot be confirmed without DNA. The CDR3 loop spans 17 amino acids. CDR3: CASRPTFGRSSYNEQFF.

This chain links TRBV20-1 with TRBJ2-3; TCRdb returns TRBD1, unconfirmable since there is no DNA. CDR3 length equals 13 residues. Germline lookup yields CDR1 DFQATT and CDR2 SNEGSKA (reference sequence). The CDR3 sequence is CSAAGGSIDTQYF.

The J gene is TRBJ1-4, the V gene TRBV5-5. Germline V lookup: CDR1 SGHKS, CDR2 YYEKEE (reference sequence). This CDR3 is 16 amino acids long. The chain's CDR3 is CASSMGHSSTNEKLFF.

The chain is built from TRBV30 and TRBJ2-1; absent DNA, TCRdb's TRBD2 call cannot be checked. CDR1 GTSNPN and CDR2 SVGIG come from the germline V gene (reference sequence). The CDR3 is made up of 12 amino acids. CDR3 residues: CAWSLVGLPQFF.

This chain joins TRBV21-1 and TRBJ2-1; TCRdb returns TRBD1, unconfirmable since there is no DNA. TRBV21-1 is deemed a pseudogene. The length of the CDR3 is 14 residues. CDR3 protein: CASRAGGLFNEQFF.

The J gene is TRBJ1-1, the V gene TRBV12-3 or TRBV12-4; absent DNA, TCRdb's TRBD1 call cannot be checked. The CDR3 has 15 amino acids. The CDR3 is CASTPRRTDRAEAFF.

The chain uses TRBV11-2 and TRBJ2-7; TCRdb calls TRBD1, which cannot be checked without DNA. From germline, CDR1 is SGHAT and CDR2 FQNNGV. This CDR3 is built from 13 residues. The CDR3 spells CASSFGQGVKTYF. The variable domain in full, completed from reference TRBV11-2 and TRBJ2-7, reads EAGVAQSPRYKIIEKRQSVAFWCNPISGHATLYWYQQILGQGPKLLIQFQNNGVVDDSQLPKDRFSAERLKGVDSTLKIQPAKLEDSAVYLCASSFGQGVKTYFGPGTRLTVT.

The CDR3 region is CASSFSERGRTEQYF. J is TRBJ2-7 and V is TRBV5-6; the D gene TCRdb calls, TRBD2, cannot be checked with no DNA. The CDR3 totals 15 residues. The germline gives CDR1 SGHDT, CDR2 YYEEEE.

CDR3 loop: CSARGFEGFYDAQYF. The chain recombines TRBV20-1 with TRBJ2-3; TCRdb calls TRBD2, which cannot be checked without DNA. Germline V CDR1 and CDR2: DFQATT, SNEGSKA (reference sequence). CDR3 length: 15 residues.

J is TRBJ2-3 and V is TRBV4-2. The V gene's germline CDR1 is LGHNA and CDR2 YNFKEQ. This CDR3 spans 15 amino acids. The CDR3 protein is CASSQGVTTSATQYF.

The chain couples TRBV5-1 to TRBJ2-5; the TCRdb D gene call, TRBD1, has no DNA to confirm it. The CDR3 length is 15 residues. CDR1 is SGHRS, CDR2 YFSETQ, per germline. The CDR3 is CASSLDRDGQETQYF.

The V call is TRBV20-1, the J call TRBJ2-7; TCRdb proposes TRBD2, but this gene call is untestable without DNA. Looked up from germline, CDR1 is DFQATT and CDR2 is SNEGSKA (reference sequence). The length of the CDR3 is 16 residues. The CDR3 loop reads CSARDSAGSISYEQYF.

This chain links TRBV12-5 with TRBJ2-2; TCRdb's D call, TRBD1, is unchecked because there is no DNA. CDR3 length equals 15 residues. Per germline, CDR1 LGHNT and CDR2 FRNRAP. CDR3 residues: CASGGGQTNTGELFF.

CDR3: CSAATGGNTGELFF. The J gene is TRBJ2-2, the V gene TRBV20-1; TCRdb picks TRBD1, but there is no DNA to check that call. CDR3 length equals 14 residues. Germline CDR1 is DFQATT and CDR2 is SNEGSKA (reference sequence).

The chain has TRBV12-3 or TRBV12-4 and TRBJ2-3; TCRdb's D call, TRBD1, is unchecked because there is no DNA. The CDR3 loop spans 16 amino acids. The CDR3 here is CASSLHRGVGPDTQYF.

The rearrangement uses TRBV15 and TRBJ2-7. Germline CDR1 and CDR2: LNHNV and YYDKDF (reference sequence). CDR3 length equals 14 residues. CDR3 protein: CATSRSRGTYEQYF.